These 12 T cell receptor beta chains were sequenced from one sample in a study of T-cell reconstitution after alpha-beta-depleted transplantation in children. Unique molecular identifiers featured in how the TCRbeta library was prepared. TCRdb recomputed calls from the PCR reads with MiXCR, one row per CDR3 protein. The top ten hold more than 2% of the sample, which has 330,000 or so distinct CDR3 sequences, about 9.4% seen once. Source: PBMCs from the stem cell graft donor, taken from the stem cell graft. These receptors all come from a human donor who donated a stem cell graft to a child with acute lymphoblastic leukemia.

This clonotype was observed a handful of times. The V and J genes are TRBV6-6 and TRBJ2-5, with D possibly TRBD2 on 6 matching bases. This CDR3 has 13 residues. CDR1 is MNHNY and CDR2 is SVGAGI in the germline V gene (reference sequence). Trimming pared 7 bases from V and 9 bases from J, leaving 18 bases between. The CDR3, as DNA: TGTGCCAGCACGATCGGGCCGCCGGGGGCCCAGTACTTC. It translates to CASTIGPPGAQYF.

The rearrangement joins TRBV5-1 to TRBJ1-2; 12 bases map to TRBD1. This CDR3 is built from 16 residues. Per germline, CDR1 SGHRS and CDR2 YFSETQ. With 0 bases clipped from V and 4 bases from J, the junction kept 4 bases outside the gene matches. CDR3: CASSLDGTGGLYGYTF. The DNA of the CDR3 is TGCGCCAGCAGCTTGGACGGGACAGGGGGCCTCTATGGCTACACCTTC.

The gene calls are TRBV7-2 and TRBJ2-7, with D uncertain. Trimming left V 5 bases short and J 3 bases short, with 14 bases between. Germline CDR1 is SGHTA and CDR2 is FQGNSA. The CDR3 contains 14 residues. The CDR3 is CASSGYSSSYEQYF. The DNA of the CDR3 is TGTGCCAGCAGCGGTTACAGTAGTAGCTACGAGCAGTACTTC.

The CDR3 protein is CATRQLTGDTGELFF. The DNA for the CDR3 is TGTGCCACGCGACAATTGACAGGAGATACCGGGGAGCTGTTTTTT. The chain recombines TRBV10-3 with TRBJ2-2; D possibly corresponds to TRBD1 (6 bases). Trimming took 10 bases from V and 5 from J, leaving 20 bases between them. Germline V lookup: CDR1 ENHRY, CDR2 SYGVKD. This CDR3 has 15 amino acids.

This clonotype was observed a few times. The chain joins TRBV11-3 to TRBJ1-3; TRBD1 matches at 8 bases. Germline-derived CDR1 and CDR2 are SGHNT and YENEEA. The CDR3 sequence is 16 residues long. V lost 3 bases to trimming and J lost 4 bases; unmatched junction nucleotides: 8. CDR3 nucleotides: TGTGCCAGCAGCTTGGGACAGGCGACGGGAGGAAACACCATATATTTT. Translating it yields CASSLGQATGGNTIYF.

The chain couples TRBV10-3 to TRBJ2-1; a weak D match, TRBD2 (7 bases). CDR3 length: 16 residues. Germline V gene lookup returns CDR1 ENHRY and CDR2 SYGVKD. The germline V and J ends were trimmed by 3 bases and 6 bases, with 18 bases remaining between them. The CDR3 is CAISDGGGSAVNEQFF. The CDR3 DNA reads as TGTGCCATCAGTGACGGGGGCGGGAGTGCTGTCAATGAGCAGTTCTTC.

This clonotype was found a few times. V usage is TRBV7-9 and J usage is TRBJ2-7, with 8 positions matching TRBD1. Germline assignment: CDR1 SEHNR and CDR2 FQNEAQ (reference sequence). The junction had 9 bases not matched to a gene; V was cut back by 4 bases and J by 4 bases. The CDR3 is 15 amino acids. CDR3 in amino acids: CASSYRTGKRYEQYF. The CDR3, as DNA: TGTGCCAGCAGCTATCGGACAGGGAAGAGGTACGAGCAGTACTTC.

Ten or more counts support this clonotype. The V call is TRBV14, the J call TRBJ2-3; tentative D call: TRBD2 (5 bases). CDR3 length: 17 amino acids. V was cut by 1 base and J by 6 bases, with 20 bases left in between. Germline CDR1 SGHDN, CDR2 FVKESK. DNA for the CDR3: TGTGCCAGCAGCCAAGGGTTCCTTGCCGAGGGAACTGATACGCAGTATTTT. Its protein product is CASSQGFLAEGTDTQYF. Full variable domain (rest looked up from reference TRBV14 and TRBJ2-3): EAGVTQFPSHSVIEKGQTVTLRCDPISGHDNLYWYRRVMGKEIKFLLHFVKESKQDESGMPNNRFLAERTGGTYSTLKVQPAELEDSGVYFCASSQGFLAEGTDTQYFGPGTRLTVL.

CDR3 amino acids: CATSRDAVSGNTIYF. As DNA, the CDR3 is TGTGCCACCAGCAGAGATGCGGTCTCTGGAAACACCATATATTTT. The V call is TRBV15, the J call TRBJ1-3, with D unclear. Trimming left V 0 bases short and J 0 bases short, with 6 bases between. The CDR3 has 15 amino acids. Germline CDR1 LNHNV, CDR2 YYDKDF (reference sequence). Based on the CDR3 plus reference TRBV15 and TRBJ1-3, the full variable domain is DAMVIQNPRYQVTQFGKPVTLSCSQTLNHNVMYWYQQKSSQAPKLLFHYYDKDFNNEADTPDNFQSRRPNTSFCFLDIRSPGLGDTAMYLCATSRDAVSGNTIYFGEGSWLTVV.

This clonotype was seen repeatedly, ten times or more. This chain connects TRBV20-1 to TRBJ2-7, with D hard to call. Trimming took off 1 base at V and 4 bases at J, with 8 bases between the two ends. The CDR3 runs 12 residues. Per germline, CDR1 DFQATT and CDR2 SNEGSKA (reference sequence). CDR3 region: CSARALLYEQYF. The CDR3 bases are TGCAGTGCTAGAGCACTGCTATACGAGCAGTACTTC.

The table lists this clonotype with a few counts. The gene calls are TRBV7-9 and TRBJ2-2, with D unclear. V lost 2 bases to trimming and J lost 5 bases, with 12 bases between them. The germline V gene encodes CDR1 SEHNR and CDR2 FQNEAQ (reference sequence). There are 15 residues in the CDR3. CDR3 nucleotide sequence: TGTGCCAGCAGCTTATGGACCGGAGTTACCGGGGAGCTGTTTTTT. Translating it yields CASSLWTGVTGELFF.

This clonotype has just a few counts. V gene TRBV5-1 combines with J gene TRBJ2-7; possible D gene TRBD2, 6 bases. Germline values: CDR1 SGHRS, CDR2 YFSETQ. The CDR3 has 14 residues. Trimming removed 4 bases from V and 2 bases from J, with 13 bases in between. The CDR3 sequence: CASSRGTDTYEQYF. For the CDR3, the DNA is TGCGCCAGCAGCCGCGGGACGGACACCTACGAGCAGTACTTC. Variable domain in full (rest from reference TRBV5-1 and TRBJ2-7): KAGVTQTPRYLIKTRGQQVTLSCSPISGHRSVSWYQQTPGQGLQFLFEYFSETQRNKGNFPGRFSGRQFSNSRSEMNVSTLELGDSALYLCASSRGTDTYEQYFGPGTRLTVT.